A selection of T cell receptor beta chains follows, all from one sample in a study of cytomegalovirus exposure and HLA in healthy donors. Profiled with immunoSEQ multiplex PCR; TCRdb holds only in-frame clones, not every one. This table holds about 250,000 clones, 70% to 90% found once. Sample: PBMCs. These receptors originate from a girl aged 2 to 10 in good health and CMV-seronegative. CDR3s include the opening cysteine and the closing phenylalanine or tryptophan. Each record gives: clone size, V gene, D gene, J gene, CDR3 protein, CDR3 DNA. A D gene is named only where the DNA matches it firmly. Size is omitted from some rows. Given values are once, few, many or a class for expanded clones.

size: once; V: TRBV5-1; D: TRBD2; J: TRBJ2-5; CDR3: CASSWTSGSLGKETQYF; DNA: TGCGCCAGCAGCTGGACTAGCGGGAGCTTGGGTAAAGAGACCCAGTACTTC
size: once; V: TRBV27; D: -; J: TRBJ1-2; CDR3: CASSLSGSYGYTF; DNA: TGTGCCAGCAGTTTGTCAGGGTCCTATGGCTACACCTTC
size: -; V: TRBV19; D: TRBD1; J: TRBJ1-2; CDR3: CASSPTGGGYGYTF; DNA: TGTGCCAGTAGCCCAACAGGGGGCGGGTATGGCTACACCTTC
size: -; V: TRBV5-4; D: -; J: TRBJ2-1; CDR3: CASSFSVSSYNEQFF; DNA: TGTGCCAGCAGCTTTAGCGTTAGCTCCTACAATGAGCAGTTCTTC
size: -; V: TRBV5-1; D: -; J: TRBJ1-1; CDR3: CASSVRDSWNTEAFF; DNA: TGCGCCAGCAGCGTCCGGGACTCATGGAACACTGAAGCTTTCTTT
size: -; V: TRBV10-2; D: -; J: TRBJ2-3; CDR3: CASSDPPERGGADTQYF; DNA: TGCGCCAGCAGTGATCCGCCGGAGAGAGGGGGGGCAGATACGCAGTATTTT
size: -; V: TRBV30; D: TRBD2; J: TRBJ2-3; CDR3: CAWSLERGVTDTQYF; DNA: TGTGCCTGGAGCCTTGAGCGGGGGGTAACAGATACGCAGTATTTT
size: once; V: TRBV19; D: -; J: TRBJ2-7; CDR3: CASSPIQGYEQYF; DNA: TGTGCCAGTAGTCCCATACAGGGCTACGAGCAGTACTTC
size: -; V: TRBV4-1; D: -; J: TRBJ1-3; CDR3: CASSQDFRGERFSGNTIYF; DNA: TGCGCCAGCAGCCAAGATTTCCGAGGCGAACGGTTCTCTGGAAACACCATATATTTT
size: -; V: TRBV5-1; D: TRBD2; J: TRBJ2-3; CDR3: CASSMGAGTQDTQYF; DNA: TGCGCCAGCAGCATGGGAGCGGGGACTCAAGATACGCAGTATTTT
size: -; V: TRBV7-2; D: -; J: TRBJ2-7; CDR3: CASSLENTYEQYF; DNA: TGTGCCAGCAGCTTGGAGAATACGTACGAGCAGTACTTC
size: -; V: TRBV5-1; D: TRBD1; J: TRBJ1-2; CDR3: CASSDGTASYGYTF; DNA: TGCGCCAGCAGCGACGGGACAGCGAGCTATGGCTACACCTTC
size: -; V: TRBV10-3; D: -; J: TRBJ2-1; CDR3: CAIVGGGGNSSYNEQFF; DNA: TGTGCCATCGTTGGGGGAGGTGGGAATAGCTCCTACAATGAGCAGTTCTTC
size: once; V: TRBV27; D: -; J: TRBJ1-2; CDR3: CASTPLGADYGYTF; DNA: TGTGCCAGCACCCCTCTGGGGGCGGACTATGGCTACACCTTC
size: -; V: TRBV4-1; D: -; J: TRBJ2-3; CDR3: CASSQDRDTDTQYF; DNA: TGCGCCAGCAGCCAAGACAGGGACACAGATACGCAGTATTTT
size: -; V: TRBV29-1; D: TRBD2; J: TRBJ2-1; CDR3: CSVATSAYNEQFF; DNA: TGCAGCGTGGCGACTAGCGCCTACAATGAGCAGTTCTTC
size: few; V: TRBV10-1; D: -; J: TRBJ2-7; CDR3: CASSDGGRAGEQYF; DNA: TGCGCCAGCAGTGATGGTGGGCGCGCGGGAGAGCAGTACTTC
size: -; V: TRBV19; D: TRBD1; J: TRBJ2-7; CDR3: CASTPGQGNILYEQYF; DNA: TGTGCCAGTACACCAGGACAGGGGAATATATTGTACGAGCAGTACTTC
size: -; V: TRBV7-8; D: -; J: TRBJ1-3; CDR3: CASSWAISGNTIYF; DNA: TGTGCCAGCAGCTGGGCTATCTCTGGAAACACCATATATTTT
size: -; V: TRBV19; D: -; J: TRBJ1-2; CDR3: CASSNRANYGYTF; DNA: TGTGCCAGTAGTAACAGGGCGAACTATGGCTACACCTTC